The present TCR beta chain was sequenced within a study of cytomegalovirus exposure and HLA in healthy donors. To note about this clone: Its antigen is as yet unknown.

General study results and limits: It was reported that the classifier diagnosed cytomegalovirus status with high specificity and sensitivity in both the original and validation cohorts. No immune exposure information besides CMV serostatus was available. A later analysis found that most CMV-associated TCR beta chains appeared HLA-restricted.

The PCR was carried out with 60 Vbeta primers and 13 Jbeta primers. Assay used: immunoSEQ multiplex PCR; TCRdb lists only in-frame clones, some missing. The repertoire holds about 250,000 clones, roughly 70% seen once, with 2% to 2.5% in the top ten. Germline V CDR1 and CDR2: LNHDA, SQIVND (reference sequence). The trim removed 5 bases at V and 0 bases at J, leaving 5 bases unmatched. The CDR3 runs 16 residues. The chain couples TRBV19 to TRBJ2-1, with 9 bases lining up with TRBD2. The source of this sequence is a female donor in good health and CMV-seronegative. The source material was PBMCs. The CDR3 spells CASSVISGSSYNEQFF. CDR3 DNA: TGTGCCAGTAGTGTAATTAGCGGGAGCTCCTACAATGAGCAGTTCTTC. The variable domain in full, with the rest retrieved from reference TRBV19 and TRBJ2-1, is DGGITQSPKYLFRKEGQNVTLSCEQNLNHDAMYWYRQDPGQGLRLIYYSQIVNDFQKGDIAEGYSVSREKKESFPLTVTSAQKNPTAFYLCASSVISGSSYNEQFFGPGTRLTVL.